This T cell receptor beta chain was profiled in a study of blood T cells in healthy people across ages. The CDR3 loop spans 14 amino acids. V lost 5 bases, J lost 3 bases, and 6 bases stayed unmatched. Germline values: CDR1 MNHEY, CDR2 SMNVEV (reference sequence). This clonotype was counted only a few times. Combining a sample-barcoded 5' primer with a J-beta primer mix, a second PCR ran for roughly 6 to 12 cycles. From the 5' RACE reads, TCRdb called clonotypes with MiXCR, one entry per CDR3 protein. The sample lists around 500,000 distinct CDR3 sequences, around 50% seen once, with under 30% in the top ten.

The sequenced material came from blood. The V and J genes are TRBV27 and TRBJ2-7; 8 bases map to TRBD2. This receptor was taken from a man older than 75 in good health. The CDR3 loop reads CASSNSGKYYEQYF. The DNA for the CDR3 is TGTGCCAGCAGTAATAGCGGGAAATACTACGAGCAGTACTTC.